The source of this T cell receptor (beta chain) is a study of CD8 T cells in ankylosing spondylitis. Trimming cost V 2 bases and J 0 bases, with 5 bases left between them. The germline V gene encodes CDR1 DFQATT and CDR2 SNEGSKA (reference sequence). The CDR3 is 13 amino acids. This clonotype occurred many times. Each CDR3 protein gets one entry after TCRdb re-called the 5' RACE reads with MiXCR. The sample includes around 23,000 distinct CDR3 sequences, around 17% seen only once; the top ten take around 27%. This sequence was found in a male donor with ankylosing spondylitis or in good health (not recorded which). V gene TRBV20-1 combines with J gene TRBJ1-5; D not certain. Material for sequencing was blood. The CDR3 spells CSARSDSNQPQHF. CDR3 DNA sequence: TGCAGTGCTAGATCGGATAGCAATCAGCCCCAGCATTTT.